Listed here are 7 T cell receptor beta chains from one sample, sequenced in a study of T cell responses to AZD1222 COVID-19 vaccine (dated by TCRdb to about 2021). The time point label for this specimen denotes: baseline before first vaccination. The library was prepared using the immunoSEQ multiplex PCR assay. TCRdb holds this immuneACCESS table with in-frame rearrangements only. Some clones are missing; in checked studies, unresolved V genes explain under half, and the rest has no known cause. The sample has 150,000 to 200,000 clones on record, roughly nine tenths of them singletons. In total, the top ten clones hold 2.6% of the sample. The material sequenced was peripheral blood, taken on day 0 of AZD1222 vaccination. These receptors were obtained from an adult in good health.

The chain joins TRBV12-3 or TRBV12-4 to TRBJ1-4; no reliable D call. The length of the CDR3 is 13 residues. V was pared by 1 base and J by 7 bases, with 7 bases between. As DNA, the CDR3 is TGTGCCAGCAGTTTAGTGAACAGTGAAAAACTGTTTTTT. This sequence encodes CASSLVNSEKLFF.

This chain uses TRBV5-4 with TRBJ1-2, with 7 nucleotides matching TRBD1. The CDR3 extends over 14 amino acids. The ends lost 4 bases at V and 7 bases at J; junction bases unmatched: 10. Looked up from germline, CDR1 is SGHNT and CDR2 is YYREEE (reference sequence). The chain's CDR3 is CASSRNRGAGGYTF. DNA of the CDR3: TGTGCCAGCAGCCGTAACAGGGGTGCAGGTGGCTACACCTTC. Based on the CDR3 plus reference TRBV5-4 and TRBJ1-2, the full variable domain is ETGVTQSPTHLIKTRGQQVTLRCSSQSGHNTVSWYQQALGQGPQFIFQYYREEENGRGNFPPRFSGLQFPNYSSELNVNALELDDSALYLCASSRNRGAGGYTFGSGTRLTVV.

The genes are TRBV18 and TRBJ1-2, with D possibly TRBD1 on 5 matching bases. Trimming cost V 1 base and J 5 bases, with 23 bases left between them. Germline values: CDR1 KGHSH, CDR2 LQKENI. CDR3 size: 18 residues. As DNA, the CDR3 is TGTGCCAGCTCACCACAGGGGCCCCGATCGCTCCAAGAGTATGGCTACACCTTC. This gives the protein CASSPQGPRSLQEYGYTF.

The chain has TRBV7-3 and TRBJ2-6; D is perhaps TRBD1 or TRBD2 (5 bases each). The V gene's germline CDR1 is SGHTA and CDR2 FQGTGA. This CDR3 region has 12 residues. The V and J ends lost 8 bases and 5 bases respectively, with 7 bases between them. In DNA, the CDR3 is TGTGCCAGCGGGACCTGGGCCAACGTCCTGACTTTC. It translates to CASGTWANVLTF.

The J gene is TRBJ2-4, the V gene TRBV9, with D tentatively TRBD2 (6 bases). CDR3 length: 16 residues. Germline V gene lookup returns CDR1 SGDLS and CDR2 YYNGEE. The V end lost 0 bases, the J end lost 1 base, and 11 bases lay between the germline ends. The CDR3 protein is CASSVDAGTAKNIQYF. DNA of the CDR3: TGTGCCAGCAGCGTAGATGCGGGGACGGCCAAAAACATTCAGTACTTC.

The chain carries TRBV5-1 and TRBJ2-1; D possibly matches TRBD1 or TRBD2 (8 bases each). This CDR3 has 15 residues. V was pared by 1 base and J by 10 bases, with 18 bases between. The V gene's germline CDR1 is SGHRS and CDR2 YFSETQ. The CDR3 DNA sequence: TGCGCCAGCAGCTTGTTGACGGGAGGGGACAGGGAGCAGTTCTTC. This gives the protein CASSLLTGGDREQFF.

V and J are TRBV28 and TRBJ1-3; D not resolved. The germline V and J ends were trimmed by 10 bases and 3 bases, with 13 bases remaining between them. The germline V gene encodes CDR1 MDHEN and CDR2 SYDVKM. The CDR3 runs to 13 residues. CDR3 coding DNA: TGTGCCATCCTAGGCGGTCTTGGAAACACCATATATTTT. Amino acid sequence: CAILGGLGNTIYF.